Described below is a single T cell receptor beta chain sequence and its context. The antigen is unknown. Data came from immunoSEQ multiplex PCR; TCRdb stores just in-frame clones and leaves some out. The sample gives over 60,000 clones, about 74% of which show up once; around 1.5% is in the top ten. The CDR3 spans 14 residues. V was cut by 4 bases and J by 6 bases, with 15 bases left in between. Germline lookup yields CDR1 LGHDT and CDR2 YNNKEL (reference sequence). Antigen-specific CD4+ T cells were expanded (with viral peptide pools) by the ViraFEST assay ahead of sequencing. Upon completion of about 10 days in culture, CD4+ T cells were isolated. Participants were vaccinated with two doses of either the BNT162b2 or mRNA-1273 vaccine. Previously uninfected by SARS-CoV-2, the vaccine recipients also showed negative nucleocapsid antibodies. The culture medium for 2 million or so PBMC per well included 10 IU/ml IL-2 and 9 to 10 ug/ml peptides.

These data originate in a study of vaccination effects on CD4 cells after COVID-19. About the study: The median interval between the second dose and post-vaccine sampling was 72 days.

Here the sequenced sample was CD4+ T cells from PBMCs cultured with HCoV-229E spike peptides, taken after COVID-19 vaccination. The sequence came from a human donor who received a COVID-19 vaccine. The chain recombines TRBV3-1 (or the pseudogene TRBV3-2) with TRBJ1-2; D not certain. DNA for the CDR3: TGTGCCAGCAGCCGAACGACGGACCCACATGGCTACACCTTC. The encoded protein is CASSRTTDPHGYTF.